Listed here is a single T cell receptor beta chain. This entry belongs to a study of early T cells in non-severe SARS-CoV-2 infection. TCRdb re-called the 5' RACE reads with MiXCR, one entry per CDR3 protein. The sample holds 50,000 to 60,000 distinct CDR3 sequences, approximately 6.3% seen once. The V end was cut by 0 bases, the J end by 0 bases, with 15 bases between. Germline V CDR1 and CDR2: MGHRA, YSYEKL. The CDR3 covers 17 residues. The TCR was taken from an adult who was a healthcare worker with PCR-confirmed SARS-CoV-2 infection or an uninfected control (not recorded which). The rearrangement joins TRBV4-1 to TRBJ2-7; D could derive from TRBD1 or TRBD2 (6 bases each). Sequenced material: whole blood, taken at baseline. The CDR3 sequence is CASSQDRGHPSSYEQYF. The CDR3, as DNA: TGCGCCAGCAGCCAAGATCGGGGGCATCCAAGCTCCTACGAGCAGTACTTC.